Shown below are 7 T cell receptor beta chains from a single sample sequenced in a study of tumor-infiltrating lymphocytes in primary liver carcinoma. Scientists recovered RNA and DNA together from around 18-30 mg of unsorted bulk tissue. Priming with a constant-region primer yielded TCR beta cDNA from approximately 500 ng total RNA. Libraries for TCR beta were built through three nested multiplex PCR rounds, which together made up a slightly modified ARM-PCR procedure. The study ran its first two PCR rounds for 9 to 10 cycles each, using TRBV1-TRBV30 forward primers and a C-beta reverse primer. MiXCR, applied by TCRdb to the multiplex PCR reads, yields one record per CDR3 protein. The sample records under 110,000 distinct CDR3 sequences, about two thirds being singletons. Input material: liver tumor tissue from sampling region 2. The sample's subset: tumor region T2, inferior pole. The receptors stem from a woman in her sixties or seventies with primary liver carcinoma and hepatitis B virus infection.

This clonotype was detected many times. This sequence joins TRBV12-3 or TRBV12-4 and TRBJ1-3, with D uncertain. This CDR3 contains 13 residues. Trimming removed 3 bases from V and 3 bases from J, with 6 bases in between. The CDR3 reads CASSFYGGNTIYF. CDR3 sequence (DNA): TGTGCCAGCAGTTTTTATGGTGGAAACACCATATATTTT.

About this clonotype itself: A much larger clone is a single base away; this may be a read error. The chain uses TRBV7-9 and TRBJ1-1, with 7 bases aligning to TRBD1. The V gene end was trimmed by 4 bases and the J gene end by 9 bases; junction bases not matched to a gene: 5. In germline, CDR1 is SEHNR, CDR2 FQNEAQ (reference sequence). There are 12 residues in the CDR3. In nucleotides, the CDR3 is TGTGCCAGCAGCTCAGGGGGAACTAAAGCTTTCTTT. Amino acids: CASSSGGTKAFF.

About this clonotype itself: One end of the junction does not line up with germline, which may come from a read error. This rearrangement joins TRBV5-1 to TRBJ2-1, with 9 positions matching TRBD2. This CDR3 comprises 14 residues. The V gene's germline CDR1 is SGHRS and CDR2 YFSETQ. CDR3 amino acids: CASSFSGSQDKQFF. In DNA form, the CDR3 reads TGTGCCAGCAGCTTTAGCGGGAGCCAGGATAAGCAGTTCTTC.

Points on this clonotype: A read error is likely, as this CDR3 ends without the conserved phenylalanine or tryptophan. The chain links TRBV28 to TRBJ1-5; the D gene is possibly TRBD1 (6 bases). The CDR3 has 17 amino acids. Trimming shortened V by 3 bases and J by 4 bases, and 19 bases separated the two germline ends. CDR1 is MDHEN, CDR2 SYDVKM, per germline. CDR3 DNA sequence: TGTGCCAGCAGTTTGGGTCAGGGGAGGTCCTTGAATCAGCCCCAGCATTCT. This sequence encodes CASSLGQGRSLNQPQHS.

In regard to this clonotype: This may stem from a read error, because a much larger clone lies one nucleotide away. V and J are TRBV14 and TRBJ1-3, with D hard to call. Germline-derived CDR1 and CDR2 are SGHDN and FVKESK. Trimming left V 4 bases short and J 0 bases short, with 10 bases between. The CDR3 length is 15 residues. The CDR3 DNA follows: TGTGCCAGCAGCCCCTTGGCAAGCTCTGGAAACACCATATATTTT. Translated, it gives CASSPLASSGNTIYF.

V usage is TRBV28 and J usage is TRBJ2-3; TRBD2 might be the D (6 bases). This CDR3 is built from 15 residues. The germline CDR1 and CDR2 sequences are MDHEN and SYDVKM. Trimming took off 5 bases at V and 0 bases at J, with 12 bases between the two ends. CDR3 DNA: TGTGCCAGCAGTGCAGCGGGTATTAGCACAGATACGCAGTATTTT. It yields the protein CASSAAGISTDTQYF.

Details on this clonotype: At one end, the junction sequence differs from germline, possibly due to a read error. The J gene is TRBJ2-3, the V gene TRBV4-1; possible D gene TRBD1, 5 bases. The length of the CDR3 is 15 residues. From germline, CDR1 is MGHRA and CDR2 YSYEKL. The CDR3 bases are TGCGCGAGCAGCCCTCGCGACAAGGGGCAAGATACGCAGTATTTT. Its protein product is CASSPRDKGQDTQYF.